This is a list of T cell receptor beta chains from one sample in a study of T cell responses to AZD1222 COVID-19 vaccine. Using immunoSEQ multiplex PCR, the repertoire was profiled, and TCRdb retains in-frame clones only, with some absent. The sample has around 99,000 clones, about 90% seen once. The sequencing used peripheral blood, collected on day 0 of AZD1222 vaccination. Receptors were obtained from an adult in good health. Each CDR3 is given with its conserved first and last residue. The D gene is left open where the match is weak. Clone size, where shown, is once, few, many, or a class for clones that have expanded.

D	V	size	J	CDR3	DNA
NA	TRBV29-1	NA	TRBJ1-1	CSVATNTEAFF	TGCAGCGTTGCTACCAACACTGAAGCTTTCTTT
TRBD1	TRBV7-9	NA	TRBJ2-7	CASSLGTGGEQYF	TGTGCCAGCAGCTTAGGAACAGGGGGCGAGCAGTACTTC
TRBD2	TRBV6-6	NA	TRBJ2-2	CASSIGTRIAGELFF	TGTGCCAGCAGTATTGGGACTAGAATCGCCGGGGAGCTGTTTTTT
NA	TRBV12-3/TRBV12-4	once	TRBJ1-2	CASANTLNYGYTF	TGTGCCAGCGCTAACACTTTAAACTATGGCTACACCTTC
TRBD1	TRBV7-8	NA	TRBJ2-7	CASSPGTGRITAYEQYF	TGTGCCAGCAGCCCGGGGACAGGGAGGATTACCGCCTACGAGCAGTACTTC
TRBD1	TRBV3-1/TRBV3-2	NA	TRBJ2-7	CASSQDRGLDEQYF	TGTGCCAGCAGCCAAGACAGGGGGCTCGACGAGCAGTACTTC
NA	TRBV4-3	NA	TRBJ1-2	CASSQSPTGGYTF	TGCGCCAGCAGCCAATCCCCTACAGGAGGCTACACCTTC
NA	TRBV30	NA	TRBJ1-3	CAWSLNRAGNTIYF	TGTGCCTGGAGTCTTAACAGGGCTGGAAACACCATATATTTT
TRBD2	TRBV9	once	TRBJ2-2	CASSAGTSGNTGELFF	TGTGCCAGCAGCGCCGGGACTAGTGGGAACACCGGGGAGCTGTTTTTT
NA	TRBV6-5	NA	TRBJ2-7	CASSYSRWGPSYEQYF	TGTGCCAGCAGTTACTCGAGGTGGGGCCCCTCCTACGAGCAGTACTTC
TRBD1	TRBV11-1	NA	TRBJ1-1	CASSYSGTENTEAFF	TGTGCCAGCAGTTACTCCGGGACAGAAAACACTGAAGCTTTCTTT
NA	TRBV19	NA	TRBJ1-4	CASSIGQINEKLFF	TGTGCCAGTAGTATTGGACAGATAAATGAAAAACTGTTTTTT
NA	TRBV4-3	NA	TRBJ1-1	CASSQGRSRATEAFF	TGCGCCAGCAGCCAAGGGCGGAGCAGGGCCACTGAAGCTTTCTTT
NA	TRBV9	NA	TRBJ2-1	CASSPRGELSEQFF	TGTGCCAGCAGCCCACGTGGTGAGCTTAGTGAGCAGTTCTTC
TRBD1	TRBV5-1	NA	TRBJ2-7	CASSPGTGNTYEQYF	TGCGCCAGCAGCCCAGGGACAGGAAATACCTACGAGCAGTACTTC
NA	TRBV18	NA	TRBJ2-7	CASSLHGIQGSLYEQYF	TGTGCCAGCTCACTACACGGAATACAAGGGTCCCTCTACGAGCAGTACTTC
TRBD1	TRBV12-3/TRBV12-4	NA	TRBJ1-3	CASRTGRNTIYF	TGTGCCAGCCGGACAGGTAGAAACACCATATATTTT
NA	TRBV5-4	NA	TRBJ2-5	CASSLEGGWTQYF	TGTGCCAGCAGCTTGGAGGGTGGGTGGACCCAGTACTTC
NA	TRBV12-3/TRBV12-4	once	TRBJ1-5	CASSLTPDQPQHF	TGTGCCAGCAGCCTAACACCGGATCAGCCCCAGCATTTT